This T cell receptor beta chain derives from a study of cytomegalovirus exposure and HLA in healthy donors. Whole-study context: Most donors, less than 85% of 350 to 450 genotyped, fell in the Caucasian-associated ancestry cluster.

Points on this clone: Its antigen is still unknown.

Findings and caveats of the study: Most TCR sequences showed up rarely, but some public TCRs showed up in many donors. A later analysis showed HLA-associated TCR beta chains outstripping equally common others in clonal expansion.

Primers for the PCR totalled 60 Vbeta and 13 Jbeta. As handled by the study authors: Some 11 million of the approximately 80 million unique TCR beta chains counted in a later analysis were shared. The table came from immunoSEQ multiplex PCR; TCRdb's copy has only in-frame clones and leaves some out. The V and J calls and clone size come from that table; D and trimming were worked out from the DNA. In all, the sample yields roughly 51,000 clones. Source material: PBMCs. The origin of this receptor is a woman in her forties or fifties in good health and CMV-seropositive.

Here the CDR3 reads CASTPRGLTGYTF. The CDR3 bases are TGTGCCAGCACACCCCGGGGGTTAACTGGCTACACCTTC. This rearrangement joins TRBV5-6 to TRBJ1-2; maybe TRBD1 (5 bases). Germline-derived CDR1 and CDR2 are SGHDT and YYEEEE. The CDR3 runs 13 residues. Trimming pared 6 bases from V and 7 bases from J, leaving 16 bases between.